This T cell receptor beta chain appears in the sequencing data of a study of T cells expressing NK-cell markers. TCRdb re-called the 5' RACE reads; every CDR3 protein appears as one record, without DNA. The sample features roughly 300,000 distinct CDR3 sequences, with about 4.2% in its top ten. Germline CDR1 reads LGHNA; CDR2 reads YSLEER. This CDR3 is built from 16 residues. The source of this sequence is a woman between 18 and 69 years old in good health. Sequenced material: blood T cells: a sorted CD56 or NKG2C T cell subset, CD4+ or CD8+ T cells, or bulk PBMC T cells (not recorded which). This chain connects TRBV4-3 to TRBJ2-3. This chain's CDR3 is CASSQDLGTTTDTQYF.